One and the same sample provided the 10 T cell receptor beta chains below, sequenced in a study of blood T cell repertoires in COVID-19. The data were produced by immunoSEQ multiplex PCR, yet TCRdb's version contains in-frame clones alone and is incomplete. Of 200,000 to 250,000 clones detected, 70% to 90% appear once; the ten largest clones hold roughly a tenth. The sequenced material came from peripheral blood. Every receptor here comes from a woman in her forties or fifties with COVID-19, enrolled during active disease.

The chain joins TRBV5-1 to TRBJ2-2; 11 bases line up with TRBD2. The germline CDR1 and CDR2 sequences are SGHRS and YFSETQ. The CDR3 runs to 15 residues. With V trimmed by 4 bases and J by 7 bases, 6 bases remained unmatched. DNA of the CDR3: TGCGCCAGCAGCCATAGCGGGGGGGCCAACGGGGAGCTGTTTTTT. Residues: CASSHSGGANGELFF.

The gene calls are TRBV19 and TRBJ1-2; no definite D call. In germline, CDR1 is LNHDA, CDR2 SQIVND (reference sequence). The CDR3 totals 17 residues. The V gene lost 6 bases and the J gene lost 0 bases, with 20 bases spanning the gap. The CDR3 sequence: CASRMSSGGITNYGYTF. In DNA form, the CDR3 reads TGTGCCAGTAGGATGTCGAGTGGCGGAATCACTAACTATGGCTACACCTTC.

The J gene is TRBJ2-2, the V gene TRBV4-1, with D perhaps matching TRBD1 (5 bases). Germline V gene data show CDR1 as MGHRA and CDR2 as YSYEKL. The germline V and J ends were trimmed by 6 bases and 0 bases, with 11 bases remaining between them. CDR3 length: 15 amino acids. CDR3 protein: CASRRTFPNTGELFF. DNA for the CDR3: TGCGCCAGCAGGCGGACATTTCCGAACACCGGGGAGCTGTTTTTT.

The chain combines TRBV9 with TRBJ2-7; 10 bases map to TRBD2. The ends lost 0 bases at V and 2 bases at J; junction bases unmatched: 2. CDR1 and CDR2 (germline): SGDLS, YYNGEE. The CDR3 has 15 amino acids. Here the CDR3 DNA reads TGTGCCAGCAGCGTAGGGCTAGCGGGGGCCTACGAGCAGTACTTC. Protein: CASSVGLAGAYEQYF. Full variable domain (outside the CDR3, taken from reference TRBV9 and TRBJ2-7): DSGVTQTPKHLITATGQRVTLRCSPRSGDLSVYWYQQSLDQGLQFLIQYYNGEERAKGNILERFSAQQFPDLHSELNLSSLELGDSALYFCASSVGLAGAYEQYFGPGTRLTVT.

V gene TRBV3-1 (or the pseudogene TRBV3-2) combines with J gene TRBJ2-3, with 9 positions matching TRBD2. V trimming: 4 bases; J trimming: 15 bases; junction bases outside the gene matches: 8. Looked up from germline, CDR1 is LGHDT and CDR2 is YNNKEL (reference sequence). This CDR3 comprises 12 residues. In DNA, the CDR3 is TGTGCCAGCAGCCCTGGCGGGGGGGCCGGATATTTT. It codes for CASSPGGGAGYF.

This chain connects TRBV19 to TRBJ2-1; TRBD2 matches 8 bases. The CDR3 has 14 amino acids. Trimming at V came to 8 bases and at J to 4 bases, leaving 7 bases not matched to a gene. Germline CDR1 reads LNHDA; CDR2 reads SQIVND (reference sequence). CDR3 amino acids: CASSPGLGYNEQFF. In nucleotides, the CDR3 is TGTGCCAGTTCCCCGGGACTAGGTTACAATGAGCAGTTCTTC.

The CDR3 DNA sequence: TGTGCCAGCTCACCCCTACAGGGAGCCAATCAGCCCCAGCATTTT. Translated: CASSPLQGANQPQHF. This rearrangement joins TRBV18 to TRBJ1-5; a weak D match, TRBD1 (6 bases). V was cut by 3 bases and J by 3 bases, with 12 bases left in between. The CDR3 is 15 amino acids. Germline CDR1 reads KGHSH; CDR2 reads LQKENI.

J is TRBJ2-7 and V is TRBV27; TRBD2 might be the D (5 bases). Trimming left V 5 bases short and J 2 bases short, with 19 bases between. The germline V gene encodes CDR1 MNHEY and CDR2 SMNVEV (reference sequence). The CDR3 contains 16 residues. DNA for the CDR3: TGTGCCAGCAGTCCTGTACGAGACTACAACACCTACGAGCAGTACTTC. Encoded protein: CASSPVRDYNTYEQYF.

The CDR3 coding sequence is TGTGCCAGCATACCTGACAGGGGGTTGGGGAGTGAGCAGTTCTTC. As protein: CASIPDRGLGSEQFF. This rearrangement joins TRBV6-5 to TRBJ2-1, with TRBD1 matching 9 bases. Unmatched junction bases numbered 13, after V lost 7 bases and J lost 9 bases. From germline, CDR1 is MNHEY and CDR2 SVGAGI. There are 15 residues in the CDR3.

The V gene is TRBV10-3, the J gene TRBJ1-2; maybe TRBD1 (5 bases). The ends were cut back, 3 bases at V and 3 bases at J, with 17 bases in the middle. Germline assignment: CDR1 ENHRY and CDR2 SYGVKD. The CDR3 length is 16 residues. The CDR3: CAISDPKPGIDYGYTF. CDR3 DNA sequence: TGTGCCATCAGTGATCCGAAACCAGGGATTGACTATGGCTACACCTTC.